The next 18 T cell receptor beta chains were all read from a single sample in a study of blood T cell repertoires in COVID-19. Some clones are missing from TCRdb's copy, which holds only in-frame ones; the method was immunoSEQ multiplex PCR. The table lists 200,000 to 250,000 clones, around nine tenths of them singletons. The sample was peripheral blood. The receptor source for this set is a man in his 60s with acute or convalescent COVID-19.

This clone was observed a handful of times. The V and J genes are TRBV5-1 and TRBJ2-4, with 11 nucleotides matching TRBD1. This CDR3 spans 15 amino acids. The junction had 6 bases not matched to a gene; V was cut back by 5 bases and J by 5 bases. Germline V gives CDR1 SGHRS, CDR2 YFSETQ. CDR3 sequence reads: CASRPGQGAENIQYF. DNA of the CDR3: TGCGCCAGCAGACCTGGACAGGGGGCTGAAAACATTCAGTACTTC.

The chain is built from TRBV6-5 and TRBJ2-7, with 12 bases matching TRBD1. Looked up from germline, CDR1 is MNHEY and CDR2 is SVGAGI. The CDR3 runs 15 residues. With V trimmed by 6 bases and J by 6 bases, 9 bases remained unmatched. The CDR3: CASSAGRDRGREQYF. CDR3 DNA sequence: TGTGCCAGCAGCGCTGGCCGGGACAGGGGGCGCGAGCAGTACTTC.

This chain links TRBV7-9 with TRBJ2-3; possibly TRBD2 for D (7 bases). Germline loops: CDR1 SEHNR, CDR2 FQNEAQ (reference sequence). The CDR3 totals 17 residues. Trimming took off 4 bases at V and 2 bases at J, with 19 bases between the two ends. The DNA for the CDR3 is TGTGCCAGCAGCTACCCCGGGGGGCGGGGATTCACAGATACGCAGTATTTT. Translating gives CASSYPGGRGFTDTQYF. Based on the CDR3 plus reference TRBV7-9 and TRBJ2-3, the full variable domain is DTGVSQNPRHKITKRGQNVTFRCDPISEHNRLYWYRQTLGQGPEFLTYFQNEAQLEKSRLLSDRFSAERPKGSFSTLEIQRTEQGDSAMYLCASSYPGGRGFTDTQYFGPGTRLTVL.

The CDR3 DNA sequence: TGTGCCAGCAGCACCAGTAATGCGGGGGGCCGGTTATTAGAGACCCAGTACTTC. Its translation: CASSTSNAGGRLLETQYF. The V gene is TRBV14, the J gene TRBJ2-5, with TRBD2 identical over 8 bases. This CDR3 is built from 18 residues. Germline V gene lookup returns CDR1 SGHDN and CDR2 FVKESK. With 5 bases clipped from V and 4 bases from J, the junction kept 18 bases outside the gene matches. Using reference TRBV14 and TRBJ2-5 for the parts outside the CDR3, the full variable domain is EAGVTQFPSHSVIEKGQTVTLRCDPISGHDNLYWYRRVMGKEIKFLLHFVKESKQDESGMPNNRFLAERTGGTYSTLKVQPAELEDSGVYFCASSTSNAGGRLLETQYFGPGTRLLVL.

The rearrangement joins TRBV6-1 to TRBJ1-2; maybe TRBD1 (5 bases). The CDR3 length is 14 residues. Between the trimmed V and J ends, which lost 3 bases and 1 base, there was a span of 9 bases. In germline, CDR1 is MNHNS, CDR2 SASEGT. The CDR3 DNA reads as TGTGCCAGCAGTGATTCAGGGTATAACTATGGCTACACCTTC. It translates to CASSDSGYNYGYTF.

This rearrangement joins TRBV13 to TRBJ1-1; perhaps TRBD1 as D (6 bases). This CDR3 is built from 14 residues. The V and J ends lost 0 bases and 11 bases respectively, with 16 bases between them. Germline V gene sequence: CDR1 PRHDT, CDR2 FYEKMQ (reference sequence). In nucleotides, the CDR3 is TGTGCCAGCAGCTTAGGCCTGGGAGGGAGGGGGGCTTTCTTT. As protein: CASSLGLGGRGAFF.

The rearrangement joins TRBV6-2 or TRBV6-3 to TRBJ2-7, with TRBD2 as a possible D gene (5 bases). Per the germline V gene, CDR1 is MNHEY and CDR2 is SVGEGT. CDR3 length: 13 amino acids. V gave up 2 bases and J gave up 2 bases, with 7 bases separating them. Here the CDR3 DNA reads TGTGCCAGCAGTTACGGAGGTCCCTACGAGCAGTACTTC. Protein sequence: CASSYGGPYEQYF.

This clone was seen repeatedly, ten times or more. The chain uses TRBV10-3 and TRBJ1-6; D is unresolved. CDR1 ENHRY and CDR2 SYGVKD come from the germline V gene. The CDR3 extends over 19 amino acids. V was trimmed by 2 bases and J by 6 bases, leaving 23 bases between them. For the CDR3, the DNA is TGTGCCATCAGTGAGCGGAGGGTAATGAAGCGACTTGGTAATTCACCCCTCCACTTT. Translation: CAISERRVMKRLGNSPLHF.

The rearrangement joins TRBV6-1 to TRBJ1-5; D is unresolved. The CDR3 runs 16 residues. The V gene's germline CDR1 is MNHNS and CDR2 SASEGT. V was trimmed by 4 bases and J by 2 bases, leaving 15 bases between them. DNA for the CDR3: TGTGCCAGCAGTGTTCCAGCCCGTAGCGGCAATCAGCCCCAGCATTTT. It is translated as CASSVPARSGNQPQHF.

The J gene is TRBJ2-7, the V gene TRBV4-3, with 8 positions matching TRBD2. Per the germline V gene, CDR1 is LGHNA and CDR2 is YSLEER. V dropped 8 bases and J dropped 2; count of bases not matched to a gene: 8. This CDR3 spans 14 amino acids. The CDR3 here is CASGKGRGAYEQYF. Here the CDR3 DNA reads TGCGCCAGCGGAAAGGGGCGGGGGGCCTACGAGCAGTACTTC.

The genes are TRBV6-5 and TRBJ1-4; 7 bases fit TRBD1. This CDR3 contains 14 residues. V gave up 5 bases and J gave up 6 bases; unmatched junction bases: 6. CDR1 and CDR2 (germline): MNHEY, SVGAGI. The chain's CDR3 is CASSTQGTDEKLFF. The CDR3 nucleotides are TGTGCCAGCAGTACTCAAGGGACAGATGAAAAACTGTTTTTT.

The CDR3 sequence is CASSPGRGTDTQYF. The CDR3 nucleotides read TGTGCCAGCTCACCAGGCAGGGGCACAGATACGCAGTATTTT. This sequence joins TRBV18 and TRBJ2-3; TRBD1 is a possible D gene (5 bases). V lost 2 bases and J lost 1, with 7 bases in between. Germline V gene data show CDR1 as KGHSH and CDR2 as LQKENI. CDR3 length: 14 residues.

The chain combines TRBV29-1 with TRBJ1-1; D not certain. The CDR3 contains 9 residues. The germline V gene encodes CDR1 SQVTM and CDR2 ANQGSEA. With 2 bases removed from V and 11 bases from J, the gap between germline ends came to 6 bases. The DNA of the CDR3 is TGCAGCGTTGAATCGGGGGCTTTCTTT. Translated: CSVESGAFF.

The chain is built from TRBV4-2 and TRBJ2-3, with D possibly TRBD2 on 5 matching bases. This CDR3 spans 15 amino acids. Trimming took 4 bases from V and 0 from J, leaving 11 bases between them. Germline V gene lookup returns CDR1 LGHNA and CDR2 YNFKEQ. CDR3 bases: TGTGCCAGCAGCCCGGGGTCGCCTAGCACAGATACGCAGTATTTT. Residues: CASSPGSPSTDTQYF.

This rearrangement joins TRBV4-2 to TRBJ2-5, with 11 bases fitting TRBD2. V was clipped by 4 bases and J by 3 bases; unmatched bases: 7. Germline V gene sequence: CDR1 LGHNA, CDR2 YNFKEQ. The CDR3 has 16 residues. CDR3 loop: CASSPWGSGGEETQYF. Written as DNA, the CDR3 is TGTGCCAGCAGCCCCTGGGGTAGCGGGGGGGAAGAGACCCAGTACTTC.

V and J are TRBV3-1 (or the pseudogene TRBV3-2) and TRBJ2-5; 13 nucleotides agree with TRBD2. The CDR3 has 18 residues. The V segment lost 2 bases and the J segment 7 bases; nucleotides outside the gene matches: 13. Germline CDR1 is LGHDT and CDR2 is YNNKEL (reference sequence). In DNA form, the CDR3 reads TGTGCCAGCAGCCAAAATTTAAAAGGACTAGCGGGGGAGGTGACCCAGTACTTC. Its protein product is CASSQNLKGLAGEVTQYF.

This sequence joins TRBV5-5 and TRBJ2-5, with a tentative D call TRBD2 (7 bases). The germline CDR1 and CDR2 sequences are SGHKS and YYEKEE (reference sequence). V lost 0 bases and J 1 base, leaving 19 bases between the germline ends. This CDR3 has 18 residues. The CDR3 nucleotides are TGTGCCAGCAGCTTGGAATTTTATGGGGGGGCTTCCCAAGAGACCCAGTACTTC. This sequence encodes CASSLEFYGGASQETQYF.

V usage is TRBV3-1 (or the pseudogene TRBV3-2) and J usage is TRBJ2-1, with 16 bases lining up with TRBD2. The V gene's germline CDR1 is LGHDT and CDR2 YNNKEL (reference sequence). J gave up 3 bases and V 3 bases, and 8 bases lay outside the gene matches. The length of the CDR3 is 19 residues. The CDR3 nucleotides are TGTGCCAGCAGCCAGGCCGGGACTAGCGGGGGGGCTGGCTACAATGAGCAGTTCTTC. As protein: CASSQAGTSGGAGYNEQFF.